This T cell receptor beta chain was captured by sequencing in a study of blood T cell repertoires in COVID-19. Study background: Material from acute and convalescent COVID-19 was sourced from the United States, Italy and Spain. T cells, B-cell-depleted T cells, or PBMCs supplied cDNA or gDNA.

Authors' data handling: By means of reference gene primer amplification, nucleated cell counts were estimated. Some clones are missing from TCRdb's copy, which holds only in-frame ones; the method was immunoSEQ multiplex PCR. Clone size and V and J calls were adopted from that table, with D and trimming inferred from the DNA. The table records 180,000 or so clones, around 85% of them present only once. The CDR3 contains 13 residues. The V end was cut by 3 bases, the J end by 6 bases, with 11 bases between. The germline CDR1 and CDR2 sequences are MNHEY and SMNVEV (reference sequence). This chain links TRBV27 with TRBJ1-1, with unresolved D. The specimen sequenced was peripheral blood. The TCR sequence derives from a woman older than 75 with acute or convalescent COVID-19. The CDR3 region has the DNA TGTGCCAGCAGTTTGGCCCGGGGTGCTGAAGCTTTCTTT. Residues: CASSLARGAEAFF.